This T cell receptor (beta chain) was observed in a study of T cell changes during pregnancy in multiple sclerosis. The repertoire was sequenced with immunoSEQ multiplex PCR; TCRdb's copy has only in-frame clones and lacks some. The table has 85,000 to 110,000 clones, 92% seen once. The CDR3 extends over 13 amino acids. CDR1 SGDLS and CDR2 YYNGEE come from the germline V gene. V was cut by 2 bases and J by 13 bases, with 16 bases left in between. This chain uses TRBV9 with TRBJ2-1; possible D gene TRBD2, 5 bases. Sequenced here: peripheral blood, sampled after pregnancy. The source is a female donor with multiple sclerosis, enrolled in a pregnancy study. CDR3 sequence reads: CASSVGGLTPQFF. The CDR3 bases are TGTGCCAGCAGCGTGGGCGGGCTGACCCCCCAGTTCTTC.